This T cell receptor beta chain emerged from a study of cytomegalovirus exposure and HLA in healthy donors listed by TCRdb under 2017. Some background on the complete study: According to a later analysis, one platform produced both the 110 or so validation repertoires and the approximately 660 repertoires of the first cohort. In addition to the first cohort of 666 subjects, a separate validation cohort of 130 or so different subjects was used. To predict cytomegalovirus infection status, the study brought together high-throughput TCR immunosequencing, statistical association of individual TCRs with disease status, and machine learning. The study was designed to test whether signatures of past pathogen exposure could be identified by cataloging public T cell receptors. Summary of the overall study and its limitations: The study gave a list of 150 to 200 TCR beta chains associated with cytomegalovirus. The validation cohort had no HLA typing available for a later analysis, so co-occurrence within that cohort was assessed over all 120 or so repertoires. According to the authors, the approach could potentially be generalized to other disease states and immunological phenotypes. A few of the identified cytomegalovirus-associated TCR beta chains were confirmed in vitro to be specific for cytomegalovirus antigens. The classifier was reported to diagnose cytomegalovirus status with high specificity and sensitivity in both the original cohort and the validation cohort. A later analysis found that TCRs clustered in the first cohort also tended to co-occur in the roughly 110 validation repertoires, with 90% to 95% of cluster scores above 0. Across donors, most TCR sequences were observed very rarely, whereas some public TCRs were present in many individuals.

Looking up the germline V gene yields CDR1 MNHNS and CDR2 SASEGT. The CDR3 has 14 amino acids, counting the end cysteine and phenylalanine. Of the read, only the CDR3 DNA is kept; its 42 bases are in frame from base 1. The junction shows trimming of 4 bases on V and 8 bases on J, and the gene matches do not reach 7 bases of it. Of note for this clone: The target of this receptor is not known. Base qualities are not provided; no much larger clone lies one nucleotide away.

Donors formed part of the validation cohort, which comprised 120 subjects and was distinct from the first cohort of under 800 subjects. The library was prepared using the immunoSEQ multiplex PCR assay. In the paper's pipeline: A statistical classification framework was developed to diagnose cytomegalovirus status using the catalog of TCR beta chain sequences. The clones in this table, taken by TCRdb from immuneACCESS, are in-frame only. Not every clone is retained; where verified, under half of the shortfall comes from an unresolved V gene, and the cause of the rest is unknown. V and J calls and clone size are as listed in that table; D and trimming were resolved from the DNA. A total of about 71,000 clones appear in this sample, approximately 94% of them only once. The ten largest clones take up more than 0.8% of the sample.

The TCR originated in a woman younger than 35 in good health and CMV-seronegative. Sequencing was carried out using PBMCs. The chain is assembled from TRBV6-1 and TRBJ2-1, and 8 junction bases match TRBD1. The DNA sequence is as follows: TGTGCCAGCAGTGGACAGGGGTTGGGATATGAGCAGTTCTTC. This encodes CASSGQGLGYEQFF.